These 14 T cell receptor beta chains originate from one sample sequenced in a study of tumour-infiltrating T cells in Burkitt lymphoma. Sequencing was performed with immunoSEQ multiplex PCR; in TCRdb, only in-frame clones are kept and a portion is missing. This table holds about 14,000 clones, 25% to 35% found once. Source material: tumor tissue. These receptors came from a human donor with diffuse large B-cell lymphoma.

This clone has only a few counts. CDR3 sequence reads: CASSIDTGRGDTGELFF. The CDR3 region has the DNA TGTGCCAGTAGTATAGACACAGGTAGAGGGGACACCGGGGAGCTGTTTTTT. The chain has TRBV19 and TRBJ2-2; D possibly matches TRBD1 or TRBD2 (5 bases each). Trimming removed 0 bases at V and 3 bases at J, with 14 bases between. The CDR3 length is 17 residues. Per germline, CDR1 LNHDA and CDR2 SQIVND (reference sequence).

This clone was detected a few times. The V and J genes are TRBV29-1 and TRBJ1-2, with 7 positions matching TRBD1. Germline CDR1 and CDR2: SQVTM and ANQGSEA. The CDR3 is 14 amino acids. V gave up 0 bases and J gave up 5 bases; unmatched junction bases: 6. CDR3 residues: CSVEDPARGYGYTF. The CDR3 nucleotides are TGCAGCGTTGAAGATCCGGCCAGGGGGTATGGCTACACCTTC. Full variable domain (outside the CDR3, taken from reference TRBV29-1 and TRBJ1-2): SAVISQKPSRDICQRGTSLTIQCQVDSQVTMMFWYRQQPGQSLTLIATANQGSEATYESGFVIDKFPISRPNLTFSTLTVSNMSPEDSSIYLCSVEDPARGYGYTFGSGTRLTVV.

The V call is TRBV5-1, the J call TRBJ1-2; 8 bases fit TRBD1. The CDR3 is made up of 14 amino acids. CDR1 SGHRS and CDR2 YFSETQ come from the germline V gene. The junction had 5 bases not matched to a gene; V was cut back by 3 bases and J by 4 bases. The DNA of the CDR3 is TGCGCCAGCAGCTCTGGACAGGGTGGCTATGGCTACACCTTC. Translation gives CASSSGQGGYGYTF.

The rearrangement links TRBV30 to TRBJ2-1; weak D call: TRBD1 (5 bases). Per germline, CDR1 GTSNPN and CDR2 SVGIG (reference sequence). The CDR3 contains 14 residues. Trimming took off 2 bases at V and 3 bases at J, with 11 bases between the two ends. CDR3 region: CAWSLDSNYNEQFF. Written as DNA, the CDR3 is TGTGCCTGGAGTCTCGACAGTAACTACAATGAGCAGTTCTTC.

The V gene is TRBV10-2, the J gene TRBJ1-1; D remains unclear. The CDR3 has 11 amino acids. CDR1 is WSHSY, CDR2 SAAADI, per germline. V was shortened by 10 bases and J by 1 base, with 7 bases between the two germline ends. Here the CDR3 DNA reads TGCGCCACTACAGAGAACACTGAAGCTTTCTTT. Protein sequence: CATTENTEAFF.

The chain employs TRBV2 and TRBJ1-5, with 10 bases identical to TRBD1. CDR3 length: 15 amino acids. The germline V gene has CDR1 SNHLY and CDR2 FYNNEI. V shed 4 bases and J 7 bases; nucleotides not matched to a gene: 7. The CDR3 DNA follows: TGTGCCAGCAGTGGGACAGGGGGTTCGGACCAGCCCCAGCATTTT. Translation: CASSGTGGSDQPQHF.

The chain is built from TRBV6-5 and TRBJ2-6; D gene uncertain. Trimming took 6 bases from V and 0 from J, leaving 9 bases between them. The CDR3 sequence is 15 residues long. Germline V CDR1 and CDR2: MNHEY, SVGAGI. The CDR3 bases are TGTGCCAGCAGAGGACGGTCCTCTGGGGCCAACGTCCTGACTTTC. Amino acid sequence: CASRGRSSGANVLTF.

The chain recombines TRBV5-1 with TRBJ2-7; D remains ambiguous. Germline CDR1 reads SGHRS; CDR2 reads YFSETQ. Trimming cost V 0 bases and J 0 bases, with 7 bases left between them. The CDR3 length is 14 residues. CDR3 in DNA: TGCGCCAGCAGCTTGGGTAGCCTCTCCTACGAGCAGTACTTC. Protein: CASSLGSLSYEQYF.

This clone was observed a handful of times. CDR3: CSGEQGPEAFF. The CDR3 bases are TGCAGCGGGGAACAGGGACCTGAAGCTTTCTTT. The rearrangement uses TRBV29-1 and TRBJ1-1, with D perhaps TRBD1 (6 bases). The V and J ends lost 7 bases and 6 bases respectively, with 12 bases between them. Germline CDR1 SQVTM, CDR2 ANQGSEA. The CDR3 has 11 amino acids. Based on the CDR3 plus reference TRBV29-1 and TRBJ1-1, the full variable domain is SAVISQKPSRDICQRGTSLTIQCQVDSQVTMMFWYRQQPGQSLTLIATANQGSEATYESGFVIDKFPISRPNLTFSTLTVSNMSPEDSSIYLCSGEQGPEAFFGQGTRLTVV.

The table lists this clone with a count of one. The chain employs TRBV12-5 and TRBJ2-2, with a weak D call TRBD1 (6 bases). CDR1 is LGHNT and CDR2 is FRNRAP in the germline V gene. The CDR3 totals 18 residues. V was pared by 2 bases and J by 3 bases, with 19 bases between. The CDR3 region is CASGLSQGRLDDTGELFF. The DNA of the CDR3 is TGTGCTAGTGGTTTGAGTCAGGGGCGATTGGATGACACCGGGGAGCTGTTTTTT.

This clone ranks as medium-sized. The V gene is TRBV19, the J gene TRBJ2-1; 7 nucleotides align to TRBD2. Germline assignment: CDR1 LNHDA and CDR2 SQIVND (reference sequence). The CDR3 contains 15 residues. Unmatched junction bases numbered 12, after V lost 7 bases and J lost 6 bases. In nucleotides, the CDR3 is TGTGCCAGTACCCTACTAGCGCACGGTCTCAATGAGCAGTTCTTC. Protein: CASTLLAHGLNEQFF.

This clone has more than one count but fewer than ten. The V and J genes are TRBV29-1 and TRBJ2-2; D ambiguous. CDR1 is SQVTM, CDR2 ANQGSEA, per germline. V lost 7 bases and J 1 base, leaving 16 bases between the germline ends. The CDR3 has 15 residues. CDR3 DNA: TGCAGCGCCCGTATGGGTAATCAGAACACCGGGGAGCTGTTTTTT. Translating gives CSARMGNQNTGELFF.

This chain joins TRBV5-4 and TRBJ1-1; D unclear. Per germline, CDR1 SGHNT and CDR2 YYREEE (reference sequence). Trimming cost V 4 bases and J 6 bases, with 10 bases left between them. The CDR3 has 12 residues. CDR3: CASSRTAAEAFF. In nucleotides, the CDR3 is TGTGCCAGCAGCCGAACCGCAGCTGAAGCTTTCTTT.

This clone has just one count. The chain recombines TRBV5-6 with TRBJ2-2, with no clear D. CDR1 and CDR2 from the germline V gene are SGHDT and YYEEEE. The CDR3 consists of 13 residues. Trimming stripped 0 bases from V and 9 bases from J, with 9 bases between. The CDR3 bases are TGTGCCAGCAGCTTGGGTCCAAACCGGGAGCTGTTTTTT. It is translated as CASSLGPNRELFF.